This TCR beta chain was obtained from a study of blood T cell repertoires in COVID-19. Looking at the study overall: Sites across the United States, Italy and Spain contributed samples from acute and convalescent COVID-19. Sources were T cells, B-cell-depleted T cells, or PBMCs; the material itself was cDNA or gDNA.

Recruits, aged roughly 18 to 89 years, lived in roughly 22 US areas. Study processing details: Amplified reference gene primers provided the basis for estimating nucleated cell counts. Here immunoSEQ multiplex PCR was the method, and the copy in TCRdb shows in-frame clones only, minus some. V, J and clone size are taken as reported in that table, and D and trimming were inferred from the DNA itself. Of about 380,000 clones detected, around 87% appear once; the ten largest clones hold 1.3%. The sequence derives from a man younger than 45 who had recovered from COVID-19. Sequences were obtained from PBMCs or T cells enriched from blood (not recorded which).

The CDR3 DNA sequence: TGCGCCAGCAGCTTGGGACAGGGGGGAAACTTGAACACTGAAGCTTTCTTT. It codes for CASSLGQGGNLNTEAFF. This chain uses TRBV5-1 with TRBJ1-1; 9 nucleotides line up with TRBD1. This CDR3 spans 17 amino acids. The trim removed 0 bases at V and 0 bases at J, leaving 6 bases unmatched. In germline, CDR1 is SGHRS, CDR2 YFSETQ.